Following are 29 T cell receptor beta chains from one sample sequenced in a study of blood T cell repertoires in COVID-19. Clones were read by immunoSEQ multiplex PCR, and TCRdb kept only the in-frame ones, dropping some. The data contain roughly 200,000 clones, around 85% of them singletons. Sequencing was done on a sample of PBMCs or T cells enriched from blood (not recorded which). All receptors come from a man aged 35-49 years who had recovered from COVID-19.

This chain links TRBV4-1 with TRBJ2-7; the match to TRBD2 covers 9 bases. Germline trimming cut 1 base from V and 3 bases from J; bases unmatched to any gene: 7. The CDR3 has 16 residues. Germline lookup yields CDR1 MGHRA and CDR2 YSYEKL. The CDR3 DNA follows: TGCGCCAGCAGCCAAGTAGGAGCGGGAGGTGGCTACGAGCAGTACTTC. Translation: CASSQVGAGGGYEQYF.

A few counts support this clone. The V gene is TRBV28, the J gene TRBJ2-7; 7 positions match TRBD1. The germline V gene has CDR1 MDHEN and CDR2 SYDVKM. Losses at the gene ends were 5 bases for V and 6 bases for J; bases not matched to a gene: 4. The CDR3 extends over 12 amino acids. CDR3 in amino acids: CASSTGVSEQYF. The CDR3 region has the DNA TGTGCCAGCAGTACAGGGGTCTCCGAGCAGTACTTC.

The CDR3 DNA follows: TGTGCTAGTGGCCAGTCAGGGGCCAGGGCAAGGGAGCAGTACTTC. Translated, it gives CASGQSGARAREQYF. This rearrangement joins TRBV12-5 to TRBJ2-7; D is perhaps TRBD1 (6 bases). CDR1 and CDR2 from the germline V gene are LGHNT and FRNRAP. V dropped 6 bases and J dropped 7 bases, with 22 bases sitting between them. The CDR3 runs 15 residues.

This chain uses TRBV29-1 with TRBJ2-1; 8 nucleotides match TRBD1. The germline CDR1 and CDR2 sequences are SQVTM and ANQGSEA. The CDR3 runs 14 residues. Germline trimming cut 6 bases from V and 6 bases from J; bases unmatched to any gene: 10. DNA of the CDR3: TGCAGCGTGGCCACAGGGGGAATGCGCAATGAGCAGTTCTTC. This gives the protein CSVATGGMRNEQFF.

The genes are TRBV19 and TRBJ2-1; 7 bases line up with TRBD2. This CDR3 contains 16 residues. Looked up from germline, CDR1 is LNHDA and CDR2 is SQIVND (reference sequence). J was trimmed by 0 bases and V by 3 bases; bases with no gene match: 5. This CDR3 reads CASSMGRGSSYNEQFF. DNA for the CDR3: TGTGCCAGTAGTATGGGGCGGGGGAGCTCCTACAATGAGCAGTTCTTC.

This chain connects TRBV19 to TRBJ2-1; 13 positions agree with TRBD2. Germline V gene data show CDR1 as LNHDA and CDR2 as SQIVND (reference sequence). The V gene end was trimmed by 5 bases and the J gene end by 9 bases; junction bases not matched to a gene: 10. The CDR3 is 16 amino acids. The CDR3 bases are TGTGCCAGTAGTGTTGGACTAGCGGGAGTCTTTAGTGAGCAGTTCTTC. The encoded protein is CASSVGLAGVFSEQFF.

The chain combines TRBV5-6 with TRBJ2-5, with D possibly TRBD1 on 5 matching bases. This CDR3 is built from 15 residues. Trimming cost V 0 bases and J 0 bases, with 9 bases left between them. Germline V gives CDR1 SGHDT, CDR2 YYEEEE. The CDR3 region is CASSLARAYQETQYF. The CDR3 DNA follows: TGTGCCAGCAGCTTGGCCAGGGCCTACCAAGAGACCCAGTACTTC.

The chain joins TRBV9 to TRBJ2-2; 9 nucleotides line up with TRBD2. Germline V gives CDR1 SGDLS, CDR2 YYNGEE. With 4 bases clipped from V and 6 bases from J, the junction kept 16 bases outside the gene matches. The CDR3 runs to 18 residues. CDR3 sequence: CASSLPAGGLQSPGELFF. CDR3 DNA sequence: TGTGCCAGCAGCCTCCCGGCGGGGGGGCTGCAAAGCCCCGGGGAGCTGTTTTTT.

The V call is TRBV7-9, the J call TRBJ2-5; perhaps TRBD1 as D (6 bases). In germline, CDR1 is SEHNR, CDR2 FQNEAQ (reference sequence). Trimming cost V 5 bases and J 3 bases, with 13 bases left between them. The length of the CDR3 is 14 residues. The CDR3: CASSLTGTEETQYF. The DNA of the CDR3 is TGTGCCAGCAGCCTCACAGGGACGGAAGAGACCCAGTACTTC.

The chain has TRBV7-3 and TRBJ2-1; the match to TRBD2 covers 11 bases. Trimming took 0 bases from V and 5 from J; bases not matched to a gene: 9. The CDR3 covers 18 residues. Germline CDR1 SGHTA, CDR2 FQGTGA. This CDR3 is CASSLTPVRLAGNNEQFF. CDR3 DNA: TGTGCCAGCAGCTTAACGCCAGTTCGACTAGCGGGAAACAATGAGCAGTTCTTC.

The CDR3 bases are TGTGCCAGCAGCGCCTACTCGGTAGGGAGCGGGAGAACCGGGGAGCTGTTTTTT. Protein sequence: CASSAYSVGSGRTGELFF. The V call is TRBV21-1, the J call TRBJ2-2; the table's D gene call, TRBD2, was not cross checked with the DNA. TRBV21-1 is labeled a pseudogene. CDR3 size: 18 residues.

This chain joins TRBV19 and TRBJ2-2; D is possibly TRBD2 (5 bases). CDR1 is LNHDA and CDR2 is SQIVND in the germline V gene (reference sequence). V was pared by 6 bases and J by 0 bases, with 17 bases between. The CDR3 is made up of 17 amino acids. The CDR3, as DNA: TGTGCCAGTAGCCTAGGAAGGCGGGTCACGAACACCGGGGAGCTGTTTTTT. Protein: CASSLGRRVTNTGELFF.

The chain couples TRBV28 to TRBJ1-1; D is uncertain. This CDR3 is 14 amino acids long. Germline values: CDR1 MDHEN, CDR2 SYDVKM. V gave up 2 bases and J gave up 8 bases, with 15 bases separating them. The CDR3 region is CASSLRGREGEAFF. CDR3 DNA: TGTGCCAGCAGTTTACGAGGAAGGGAGGGCGAAGCTTTCTTT.

V and J are TRBV5-6 and TRBJ1-2; tentatively, D is TRBD1 (5 bases). CDR1 is SGHDT, CDR2 YYEEEE, per germline. The V end lost 4 bases, the J end lost 5 bases, and 12 bases lay between the germline ends. This CDR3 is built from 13 residues. The CDR3 reads CASSPPQGYGYTF. In DNA form, the CDR3 reads TGTGCCAGCAGCCCACCCCAGGGTTATGGCTACACCTTC.

This clone was observed once. The chain couples TRBV6-5 to TRBJ2-4; weak D call: TRBD1 (5 bases). The CDR3 extends over 13 amino acids. The germline CDR1 and CDR2 sequences are MNHEY and SVGAGI. The germline V and J ends were trimmed by 4 bases and 7 bases, with 11 bases remaining between them. The CDR3 sequence: CASSSRQTNIQYF. The CDR3 DNA follows: TGTGCCAGCAGTTCCCGACAGACTAACATTCAGTACTTC.

The genes are TRBV9 and TRBJ2-1, with D possibly being TRBD2 (5 bases). CDR1 and CDR2 from the germline V gene are SGDLS and YYNGEE. This CDR3 spans 16 amino acids. The V end was cut by 0 bases, the J end by 7 bases, with 17 bases between. The CDR3 coding sequence is TGTGCCAGCAGCGTAGGGACCACTGAGGGATGGAATGAGCAGTTCTTC. Protein: CASSVGTTEGWNEQFF.

The V gene is TRBV4-3, the J gene TRBJ1-1, with 9 bases identical to TRBD1. Germline V CDR1 and CDR2: LGHNA, YSLEER. The CDR3 runs 17 residues. The ends lost 0 bases at V and 5 bases at J; junction bases unmatched: 10. CDR3 bases: TGCGCCAGCAGCCAAGATCCGACAGGGGGTTGGAGAACTGAAGCTTTCTTT. Protein: CASSQDPTGGWRTEAFF.

This sequence joins TRBV7-2 and TRBJ2-1, with D possibly being TRBD1 (6 bases). Per germline, CDR1 SGHTA and CDR2 FQGNSA. The V end lost 5 bases, the J end lost 0 bases, and 17 bases lay between the germline ends. This CDR3 region has 17 residues. CDR3 sequence: CASSLYHRVSSYNEQFF. In nucleotides, the CDR3 is TGTGCCAGCAGCCTATACCACAGGGTAAGCTCCTACAATGAGCAGTTCTTC.

V and J are TRBV19 and TRBJ1-2; D might be TRBD1 (5 bases). Germline loops: CDR1 LNHDA, CDR2 SQIVND (reference sequence). The CDR3 sequence is 12 residues long. Trimming stripped 7 bases from V and 6 bases from J, with 12 bases between. The CDR3 DNA sequence: TGTGCCAGTATTCAGGGCAGCAATGGCTACACCTTC. This translates into CASIQGSNGYTF.

The CDR3 loop is CASRNQIGLAGLGEQFF. Here the CDR3 DNA reads TGTGCCAGCAGGAATCAAATCGGACTAGCGGGACTAGGTGAGCAGTTCTTC. The chain couples TRBV3-1 (or the pseudogene TRBV3-2) to TRBJ2-1; TRBD2 matches at 12 bases. There are 17 residues in the CDR3. Germline V CDR1 and CDR2: LGHDT, YNNKEL (reference sequence). With V trimmed by 6 bases and J by 9 bases, 15 bases remained unmatched.

The chain recombines TRBV6-6 with TRBJ2-3, with D perhaps matching TRBD1 (6 bases). The CDR3 extends over 13 amino acids. The V gene lost 5 bases and the J gene lost 2 bases, with 8 bases spanning the gap. Germline V gene sequence: CDR1 MNHNY, CDR2 SVGAGI (reference sequence). As DNA, the CDR3 is TGTGCCAGCAGTCGACAGGTCACAGATACGCAGTATTTT. This translates into CASSRQVTDTQYF.

V and J are TRBV27 and TRBJ2-1; 11 bases are shared with TRBD1. The CDR3 is 15 amino acids. Germline trimming cut 7 bases from V and 3 bases from J; bases unmatched to any gene: 5. The V gene's germline CDR1 is MNHEY and CDR2 SMNVEV (reference sequence). This CDR3 is CASTTGTGGYNEQFF. CDR3 bases: TGTGCCAGCACCACCGGGACAGGGGGCTACAATGAGCAGTTCTTC.

V usage is TRBV7-9 and J usage is TRBJ2-1; 9 bases are a match to TRBD2. The trim removed 5 bases at V and 3 bases at J, leaving 5 bases unmatched. Germline CDR1 and CDR2: SEHNR and FQNEAQ (reference sequence). The CDR3 loop spans 15 amino acids. The CDR3 here is CASSALAGNYNEQFF. CDR3 nucleotide sequence: TGTGCCAGCAGCGCGCTAGCGGGGAACTACAATGAGCAGTTCTTC.

This chain connects TRBV28 to TRBJ1-3; 7 positions agree with TRBD1. Germline values: CDR1 MDHEN, CDR2 SYDVKM. The CDR3 has 16 amino acids. J was trimmed by 0 bases and V by 4 bases; bases with no gene match: 6. The CDR3 is CASSSMTGNSGNTIYF. For the CDR3, the DNA is TGTGCCAGCAGTTCGATGACAGGGAACTCTGGAAACACCATATATTTT. Full variable domain (rest looked up from reference TRBV28 and TRBJ1-3): DVKVTQSSRYLVKRTGEKVFLECVQDMDHENMFWYRQDPGLGLRLIYFSYDVKMKEKGDIPEGYSVSREKKERFSLILESASTNQTSMYLCASSSMTGNSGNTIYFGEGSWLTVV.

The gene calls are TRBV4-3 and TRBJ2-2, with D uncertain. Deletions cut 1 base from V and 0 bases from J, with 21 bases between. Germline V gene data show CDR1 as LGHNA and CDR2 as YSLEER. There are 20 residues in the CDR3. The CDR3 here is CASSQVFPRLYSSNTGELFF. In DNA, the CDR3 is TGCGCCAGCAGCCAAGTATTCCCTAGACTTTATTCCTCGAACACCGGGGAGCTGTTTTTT.

A note on this clone: Relative to the germline gene, one junction end is altered; a read error may explain this. This rearrangement joins TRBV7-7 to TRBJ2-2; tentatively, D is TRBD1 (6 bases). Germline assignment: CDR1 SSHAT and CDR2 FNYEAQ (reference sequence). The CDR3 has 15 amino acids. The CDR3 nucleotides read TGTGCTAGCAGCCCTCTGACAGGTTGGGGCGGGGAGCTGTTTTTT. Translation: CASSPLTGWGGELFF.

This chain joins TRBV4-1 and TRBJ2-1; D may be TRBD2 (6 bases). The CDR3 runs to 15 residues. Trimming took 2 bases from V and 5 from J, leaving 13 bases between them. Germline CDR1 reads MGHRA; CDR2 reads YSYEKL. The CDR3 here is CASSQWGGANNEQFF. In DNA, the CDR3 is TGCGCCAGCAGCCAATGGGGCGGGGCCAACAATGAGCAGTTCTTC.

V and J are TRBV7-3 and TRBJ2-1, with 10 bases that match TRBD1. The length of the CDR3 is 15 residues. Germline V CDR1 and CDR2: SGHTA, FQGTGA. The V segment lost 3 bases and the J segment 7 bases; nucleotides outside the gene matches: 6. The CDR3 region is CASSLGQGMRNEQFF. Written as DNA, the CDR3 is TGTGCCAGCAGCTTGGGACAGGGGATGAGGAATGAGCAGTTCTTC.

The chain recombines TRBV27 with TRBJ2-2; D is unclear. CDR1 is MNHEY and CDR2 is SMNVEV in the germline V gene (reference sequence). The CDR3 covers 12 residues. The V end lost 5 bases, the J end lost 3 bases, and 4 bases lay between the germline ends. Here the CDR3 DNA reads TGTGCCAGCAGTCCATACACCGGGGAGCTGTTTTTT. Translation gives CASSPYTGELFF.